These T cell receptor beta chains were read from a single sample in a study of immune evolution from preneoplasia to lung adenocarcinoma. Sequencing was performed with immunoSEQ multiplex PCR; in TCRdb, only in-frame clones are kept and a portion is missing. The data show about 4,900 clones, 60% to 85% seen once. Sequencing was performed on FFPE minimally invasive lung adenocarcinoma tissue. All receptors derive from a person aged 55-80 years with lung adenocarcinoma. CDR3s leave out the opening cysteine and the closing phenylalanine or tryptophan.

cdr3_aa,v_call,j_call
ASSVAGGYYHQETQY,TRBV9,TRBJ2-5
ASSLGSHEQY,TRBV7-9,TRBJ2-7
ASSFTGGYGYT,TRBV5-4,TRBJ1-2
ASSAGFLAKNIQY,TRBV6-1,TRBJ2-4
ASSLAGTGGHEQY,TRBV5-1,TRBJ2-7
ASSSGQVTYEQY,TRBV5-1,TRBJ2-7
ASSYPETQY,TRBV6-5,TRBJ2-5
ATLLREGAASYEQY,TRBV28,TRBJ2-7
ASRQYGNEQF,TRBV4-1,TRBJ2-1
ASSLVGALNTGELF,TRBV11-2,TRBJ2-2
ASSQDPEADTQY,TRBV4-2,TRBJ2-3
AKSGDMNSYEQY,TRBV2,TRBJ2-7
ASSLQGYNTGELF,TRBV11-3,TRBJ2-2
AWNPAGGVEQY,TRBV30,TRBJ2-7
ASSLGPLNTEAF,TRBV5-1,TRBJ1-1
ASSYYTGGPKDTQY,TRBV6-6,TRBJ2-3
ASSLGGHGTYEQY,TRBV7-8,TRBJ2-7
ASSLADRAHGYT,TRBV7-2,TRBJ1-2
ASSPPGRGYEQY,TRBV18,TRBJ2-7
SARGGDTQY,TRBV20-1,TRBJ2-3
AGRDGDNEQF,TRBV7-9,TRBJ2-1
SVDAGGDGGYT,TRBV29-1,TRBJ1-2
ASTGPWTSGELF,TRBV9,TRBJ2-2
AWYLRDRANTGELF,TRBV30,TRBJ2-2
ASSQGTGGWRTQY,TRBV14,TRBJ2-5
ASSDREGQGDQPQH,TRBV21-1,TRBJ1-5
SAYLAFEQF,TRBV20-1,TRBJ2-1
ASSRDLGTNEKLF,TRBV27,TRBJ1-4
ASSFQGDWNGYT,TRBV27,TRBJ1-2
ASSLGRYGGDTQY,TRBV11-1,TRBJ2-3
AISDDGTGNNEQY,TRBV10-3,TRBJ2-7